This TCR beta chain was observed in a study of blood T cell repertoires in COVID-19. Study overall: Samples representing acute and convalescent COVID-19 were sourced from the United States, Italy and Spain. Sources were T cells, B-cell-depleted T cells, or PBMCs; the material itself was cDNA or gDNA.

This clone has only a few counts. Germline V gene sequence: CDR1 SQVTM, CDR2 ANQGSEA. The CDR3 loop spans 14 amino acids. The V end was cut by 4 bases, the J end by 3 bases, with 13 bases between. Original handling: Reference gene primer amplification gave estimated nucleated cell counts. Generated by immunoSEQ multiplex PCR, the TCRdb table keeps only in-frame clones and is missing some. Clone size and V and J calls were adopted from that table, with D and trimming inferred from the DNA. Among about 64,000 clones, just over 85% were seen once, and the ten largest hold 3.2%. V gene TRBV29-1 combines with J gene TRBJ1-3; TRBD1 is a possible D gene (6 bases). The material sequenced was peripheral blood. This clonotype was obtained from a man in his fifties with active COVID-19. The CDR3 sequence: CSVVDTGSGNTIYF. CDR3 sequence (DNA): TGCAGCGTTGTCGACACAGGGAGTGGAAACACCATATATTTT.